This TCR beta chain is from a study of regulatory and conventional T cells in RAG deficiency. The table came from immunoSEQ multiplex PCR; TCRdb's copy has only in-frame clones and leaves some out. The table includes about 9,100 clones, around 94% detected once. Blood CD4+ CD25-low CD127-high conventional T cells supplied the genomic DNA template. What was sequenced was CD4+ effector T cells sorted from blood. The receptor was derived from a human donor with RAG deficiency presenting as severe combined immunodeficiency.

The CDR3 DNA reads as TGTGCCAGCAGCTTACACTCTGGGGCCAACGTCCTGACTTTC. As protein: CASSLHSGANVLTF. The chain couples TRBV7-2 to TRBJ2-6; D unresolved. Germline CDR1 SGHTA, CDR2 FQGNSA. The CDR3 is 14 amino acids. Trimming pared 2 bases from V and 0 bases from J, leaving 2 bases between. Based on the CDR3 plus reference TRBV7-2 and TRBJ2-6, the full variable domain is GAGVSQSPSNKVTEKGKDVELRCDPISGHTALYWYRQSLGQGLEFLIYFQGNSAPDKSGLPSDRFSAERTGGSVSTLTIQRTQQEDSAVYLCASSLHSGANVLTFGAGSRLTVL.